Following are 23 T cell receptor beta chains from one sample sequenced in a study of blood T cells in healthy people across ages. Next came a second PCR, run for 7 to 11 cycles, which used a sample-barcoded 5' primer along with a J-beta primer mix. MiXCR was run by TCRdb on the 5' RACE reads, yielding one entry per CDR3 protein. The table records 1,800,000 or so distinct CDR3 sequences, about two fifths of them present only once. The sequencing input was blood. The receptors were gathered from a human donor in good health.

In its sample, this clonotype was seen a few times. The J gene is TRBJ2-1, the V gene TRBV12-3 or TRBV12-4; the D is unclear. This CDR3 has 12 residues. V gave up 5 bases and J gave up 10 bases, with 12 bases separating them. This chain's CDR3 is CASSAGYYEQFF. DNA for the CDR3: TGTGCCAGCAGTGCAGGCTACTACGAGCAGTTCTTC.

The chain uses TRBV5-6 and TRBJ1-2, with D unclear. The length of the CDR3 is 14 residues. V was trimmed by 4 bases and J by 1 base, leaving 11 bases between them. The germline V gene encodes CDR1 SGHDT and CDR2 YYEEEE. In DNA form, the CDR3 reads TGTGCCAGCAGCCCCGGAGGGAATAACTATGGCTACACCTTC. The encoded protein is CASSPGGNNYGYTF.

This clonotype was seen a few times. V usage is TRBV7-2 and J usage is TRBJ2-6; D perhaps matches TRBD1 (5 bases). CDR3 length equals 16 residues. Germline lookup yields CDR1 SGHTA and CDR2 FQGNSA. Trimming left V 2 bases short and J 2 bases short, with 10 bases between. The CDR3 bases are TGTGCCAGCAGCTTACGGGCAGGGACTGGGGCCAACGTCCTGACTTTC. Its translation: CASSLRAGTGANVLTF. The full variable domain, completed using reference TRBV7-2 and TRBJ2-6, is GAGVSQSPSNKVTEKGKDVELRCDPISGHTALYWYRQSLGQGLEFLIYFQGNSAPDKSGLPSDRFSAERTGGSVSTLTIQRTQQEDSAVYLCASSLRAGTGANVLTFGAGSRLTVL.

J is TRBJ2-5 and V is TRBV24-1, with 8 positions matching TRBD1. The germline CDR1 and CDR2 sequences are KGHDR and SFDVKD. V was pared by 3 bases and J by 2 bases, with 4 bases of the junction left unmatched. The CDR3 runs 15 residues. The CDR3 DNA reads as TGTGCCACCAGTGATCCGAGGACAGGGCAAGAGACCCAGTACTTC. Protein sequence: CATSDPRTGQETQYF.

V and J are TRBV13 and TRBJ2-6, with 9 positions matching TRBD1. Germline V gene lookup returns CDR1 PRHDT and CDR2 FYEKMQ (reference sequence). V dropped 4 bases and J dropped 0; count of bases not matched to a gene: 16. This CDR3 region has 21 residues. CDR3 DNA: TGTGCCAGCAGCTCGACATCAACCGGGACAGGGCTTGGCTCTGGGGCCAACGTCCTGACTTTC. It is translated as CASSSTSTGTGLGSGANVLTF.

CDR3 amino acids: CASSRLAADYEQYF. The CDR3 region has the DNA TGTGCCAGCAGTCGACTAGCGGCCGACTACGAGCAGTACTTC. The genes are TRBV7-6 and TRBJ2-4, with 9 bases lining up with TRBD2. The DNA end lines up better with TRBJ2-7; the J call may be wrong. Germline CDR1 is SGHVS and CDR2 is FNYEAQ. The CDR3 spans 14 residues.

The genes are TRBV7-6 and TRBJ1-1; TRBD1 might be the D (5 bases). Germline V gene sequence: CDR1 SGHVS, CDR2 FNYEAQ. The V gene lost 1 base and the J gene lost 1 base, with 10 bases spanning the gap. CDR3 size: 15 residues. The CDR3: CASSLGKGTNTEAFF. In DNA, the CDR3 is TGTGCCAGCAGCTTAGGGAAGGGGACGAACACTGAAGCTTTCTTT.

The CDR3 DNA follows: TGCGCCAGCAGCCCCGGGACAGGGAGCCCTGAAGCTTTCTTT. Translated: CASSPGTGSPEAFF. V is TRBV5-1 and J is TRBJ1-1; 9 nucleotides align to TRBD1. CDR1 is SGHRS, CDR2 YFSETQ, per germline. V lost 4 bases and J lost 6; bases outside the gene matches: 7. This CDR3 comprises 14 residues.

V usage is TRBV12-3 or TRBV12-4 and J usage is TRBJ1-4; tentatively, D is TRBD1 (6 bases). The CDR3 covers 14 residues. V was clipped by 3 bases and J by 5 bases, with 10 bases between them. The CDR3: CASSLTGANEKLFF. The DNA for the CDR3 is TGTGCCAGCAGTTTGACAGGCGCCAATGAAAAACTGTTTTTT.

This clonotype was counted between two and nine times. The CDR3 DNA follows: TGTGCCACCAGTGATGGGGGACCGAACGGAGGGGCCAACGTCCTGACTTTC. As protein: CATSDGGPNGGANVLTF. The chain recombines TRBV24-1 with TRBJ2-6; D is perhaps TRBD1 or TRBD2 (5 bases each). The CDR3 sequence is 17 residues long. The ends were cut back, 3 bases at V and 4 bases at J, with 15 bases in the middle. The germline gives CDR1 KGHDR, CDR2 SFDVKD.

V gene TRBV2 combines with J gene TRBJ1-2; D is perhaps TRBD1 (6 bases). Trimming removed 6 bases at V and 6 bases at J, with 17 bases between. The germline CDR1 and CDR2 sequences are SNHLY and FYNNEI. CDR3 size: 14 residues. The CDR3 DNA is TGTGCCAGCAGCCACCCAGGGACATCGGATGGCTACACCTTC. It translates to CASSHPGTSDGYTF.

The chain is built from TRBV7-9 and TRBJ2-7; D ambiguous. The V gene lost 6 bases and the J gene lost 2 bases, with 14 bases spanning the gap. Germline lookup yields CDR1 SEHNR and CDR2 FQNEAQ (reference sequence). The CDR3 loop spans 14 amino acids. The CDR3 spells CASSLKGGAYEQYF. CDR3 DNA sequence: TGTGCCAGCAGTCTCAAGGGTGGCGCCTACGAGCAGTACTTC.

The V call is TRBV7-2, the J call TRBJ2-3; TRBD2 aligns across 10 bases. Germline V CDR1 and CDR2: SGHTA, FQGNSA. This CDR3 contains 15 residues. V lost 6 bases to trimming and J lost 0 bases; unmatched junction nucleotides: 3. The CDR3 bases are TGTGCCAGCAGAAAAGCGGGGGGGAGCACAGATACGCAGTATTTT. Translation: CASRKAGGSTDTQYF.

This chain uses TRBV7-2 with TRBJ2-2, with a weak D call TRBD2 (6 bases). Trimming took 3 bases from V and 2 from J, leaving 19 bases between them. Germline values: CDR1 SGHTA, CDR2 FQGNSA. This CDR3 comprises 18 residues. The CDR3: CASSFRMRAGLNTGELFF. The CDR3 DNA is TGTGCCAGCAGCTTCAGAATGAGAGCGGGCCTTAACACCGGGGAGCTGTTTTTT. Full variable domain (outside the CDR3, taken from reference TRBV7-2 and TRBJ2-2): GAGVSQSPSNKVTEKGKDVELRCDPISGHTALYWYRQSLGQGLEFLIYFQGNSAPDKSGLPSDRFSAERTGGSVSTLTIQRTQQEDSAVYLCASSFRMRAGLNTGELFFGEGSRLTVL.

The genes are TRBV12-3 or TRBV12-4 and TRBJ1-1, with 8 bases lining up with TRBD1. After removal of 5 bases from V and 0 bases from J, the junction contained 5 bases not matched to a gene. The length of the CDR3 is 15 residues. The CDR3 DNA reads as TGTGCCAGCAGTCCTCAGGGGGCGATGAACACTGAAGCTTTCTTT. This sequence encodes CASSPQGAMNTEAFF.

The chain joins TRBV4-3 to TRBJ1-2; no clear D gene. V lost 4 bases and J 5 bases, leaving 17 bases between the germline ends. Germline V gene lookup returns CDR1 LGHNA and CDR2 YSLEER. The CDR3 extends over 15 amino acids. The CDR3 nucleotides read TGCGCCAGCAGCCGAGAGTTGGCAGCGACTTATGGCTACACCTTC. Translating it yields CASSRELAATYGYTF.

The V call is TRBV4-1, the J call TRBJ2-5; 9 bases align to TRBD2. This CDR3 contains 16 residues. Germline V gene data show CDR1 as MGHRA and CDR2 as YSYEKL. V lost 6 bases, J lost 10 bases, and 18 bases stayed unmatched. CDR3 sequence: CASSPSAGGLPFDQYF. CDR3 nucleotides: TGCGCCAGCAGTCCTTCAGCGGGGGGTCTTCCTTTCGACCAGTACTTC.

This chain links TRBV2 with TRBJ2-1; a weak D match, TRBD2 (6 bases). Germline V gives CDR1 SNHLY, CDR2 FYNNEI. The CDR3 sequence is 16 residues long. V lost 1 base, J lost 6 bases, and 16 bases lay in between. The CDR3 bases are TGTGCCAGCAGTGAAGTAGAGGGGACTGCTTGCAATGAGCAGTTCTTC. Translation: CASSEVEGTACNEQFF.

This clonotype was picked up a small number of times. The CDR3 DNA reads TGTGCCAGCAGCGGATCCGTGACAGCCTCTGGAAACACCATATATTTT. This encodes CASSGSVTASGNTIYF. This chain joins TRBV7-6 and TRBJ1-3; D may be TRBD1 (5 bases). The CDR3 extends over 16 amino acids. V was trimmed by 5 bases and J by 0 bases, leaving 14 bases between them. The germline CDR1 and CDR2 sequences are SGHVS and FNYEAQ.

This chain connects TRBV7-3 to TRBJ2-3; D remains ambiguous. Germline lookup yields CDR1 SGHTA and CDR2 FQGTGA. CDR3 length equals 16 residues. V was clipped by 3 bases and J by 6 bases, with 19 bases between them. The CDR3 loop reads CASSLNFPGDADTQYF. As DNA, the CDR3 is TGTGCCAGCAGCTTGAATTTTCCAGGCGATGCGGATACGCAGTATTTT.

This clonotype was counted a few times. V is TRBV7-9 and J is TRBJ2-4; D gene ambiguous. This CDR3 has 12 amino acids. Germline lookup yields CDR1 SEHNR and CDR2 FQNEAQ (reference sequence). The germline V and J ends were trimmed by 1 base and 13 bases, with 11 bases remaining between them. The CDR3 loop reads CASSLGSQLQYF. CDR3 DNA sequence: TGTGCCAGCAGCTTAGGATCACAGTTACAGTACTTC.

There are a few counts of this clonotype. The gene calls are TRBV20-1 and TRBJ2-4; D is unresolved. The DNA end is a closer match to TRBJ2-7, so the J assignment may be wrong. Looked up from germline, CDR1 is DFQATT and CDR2 is SNEGSKA (reference sequence). This CDR3 spans 11 amino acids. CDR3 coding DNA: TGCAGTGCTAGAGATAGGACCGAGCAGTACTTC. Amino acid sequence: CSARDRTEQYF.

This chain joins TRBV28 and TRBJ1-1; D is ambiguous. The CDR3 contains 15 residues. Trimming pared 1 base from V and 1 base from J, leaving 10 bases between. Germline CDR1 reads MDHEN; CDR2 reads SYDVKM. The CDR3 loop is CASSLYYNRNTEAFF. CDR3 in DNA: TGTGCCAGCAGTTTATACTACAATAGGAACACTGAAGCTTTCTTT.